Below, 20 T cell receptor beta chains from the same sample are listed, as sequenced in a study of cytomegalovirus exposure and HLA in healthy donors. The PCR contained 60 Vbeta and 13 Jbeta primers. Data came from immunoSEQ multiplex PCR; TCRdb stores just in-frame clones and leaves some out. Of about 120,000 clones detected, 75% to 85% appear once; the ten largest clones hold roughly 9.2%. Source material: PBMCs. Source of these receptors: a female donor in good health and CMV-seropositive.

The gene calls are TRBV9 and TRBJ2-7; tentatively, D is TRBD2 (5 bases). This CDR3 comprises 12 residues. V dropped 7 bases and J dropped 6 bases, with 14 bases sitting between them. The germline V gene encodes CDR1 SGDLS and CDR2 YYNGEE. DNA for the CDR3: TGTGCCAGCGGGCGAACCGAGGGCGAGCAGTACTTC. This encodes CASGRTEGEQYF.

This clone was recorded once. This CDR3 is CASSGGGRETQYF. The CDR3 DNA sequence: TGTGCCAGCAGCGGGGGGGGTAGAGAGACCCAGTACTTC. The chain joins TRBV5-4 to TRBJ2-5; TRBD2 agrees at 7 bases. From germline, CDR1 is SGHNT and CDR2 YYREEE (reference sequence). V trimming: 4 bases; J trimming: 4 bases; junction bases outside the gene matches: 4. The CDR3 loop spans 13 amino acids.

This clone was detected only a few times. The chain joins TRBV18 to TRBJ1-1; possible D gene TRBD1, 6 bases. The CDR3 runs 15 residues. Germline V gives CDR1 KGHSH, CDR2 LQKENI. Trimming stripped 2 bases from V and 5 bases from J, with 15 bases between. Here the CDR3 reads CASSPFETRGTEAFF. In DNA, the CDR3 is TGTGCCAGCTCACCATTCGAGACCAGGGGAACTGAAGCTTTCTTT.

The chain carries TRBV4-2 and TRBJ1-1; 7 bases fit TRBD1. Germline trimming cut 4 bases from V and 6 bases from J; bases unmatched to any gene: 8. The CDR3 covers 14 residues. Germline V gives CDR1 LGHNA, CDR2 YNFKEQ. CDR3 in DNA: TGTGCCAGCAGCCGGGAAGGGCAGGGGGCTGAAGCTTTCTTT. It specifies CASSREGQGAEAFF.

V and J are TRBV5-4 and TRBJ1-2; D possibly corresponds to TRBD1 (6 bases). V lost 4 bases to trimming and J lost 8 bases, with 18 bases between them. Per germline, CDR1 SGHNT and CDR2 YYREEE (reference sequence). The CDR3 loop spans 14 amino acids. CDR3 in DNA: TGTGCCAGCAGCCCGGCCACGGGGACACGGGGCTACACCTTC. Translation: CASSPATGTRGYTF. The full variable domain, completed using reference TRBV5-4 and TRBJ1-2, is ETGVTQSPTHLIKTRGQQVTLRCSSQSGHNTVSWYQQALGQGPQFIFQYYREEENGRGNFPPRFSGLQFPNYSSELNVNALELDDSALYLCASSPATGTRGYTFGSGTRLTVV.

The chain couples TRBV5-1 to TRBJ1-1; 7 nucleotides agree with TRBD1. Germline CDR1 SGHRS, CDR2 YFSETQ. This CDR3 has 16 residues. Trimming took 4 bases from V and 3 from J; bases not matched to a gene: 12. The CDR3 loop is CASSVRTGVRDTEAFF. For the CDR3, the DNA is TGCGCCAGCAGCGTGAGAACAGGGGTAAGGGACACTGAAGCTTTCTTT. The full variable domain, completed using reference TRBV5-1 and TRBJ1-1, is KAGVTQTPRYLIKTRGQQVTLSCSPISGHRSVSWYQQTPGQGLQFLFEYFSETQRNKGNFPGRFSGRQFSNSRSEMNVSTLELGDSALYLCASSVRTGVRDTEAFFGQGTRLTVV.

This sequence joins TRBV25-1 and TRBJ2-2; D is undetermined. Germline CDR1 reads MGHDK; CDR2 reads SYGVNS. CDR3 length equals 13 residues. V dropped 4 bases and J dropped 6 bases, with 9 bases sitting between them. CDR3 sequence: CASSVLAAGELFF. Written as DNA, the CDR3 is TGTGCCAGCAGTGTATTGGCGGCCGGGGAGCTGTTTTTT.

The chain joins TRBV4-2 to TRBJ2-5, with TRBD2 identical over 13 bases. After removal of 6 bases from V and 5 bases from J, the junction contained 6 bases not matched to a gene. The CDR3 is 15 amino acids. Germline CDR1 is LGHNA and CDR2 is YNFKEQ. The CDR3 reads CASRTSGGAEETQYF. The DNA for the CDR3 is TGTGCCAGCAGAACTAGCGGGGGGGCCGAGGAGACCCAGTACTTC.

CDR3 protein: CASSVQGGDGYTF. The DNA of the CDR3 is TGTGCCAGCAGCGTACAAGGGGGCGATGGCTACACCTTC. V usage is TRBV9 and J usage is TRBJ1-2, with TRBD1 identical over 7 bases. This CDR3 spans 13 amino acids. Germline V gene data show CDR1 as SGDLS and CDR2 as YYNGEE. The V and J ends lost 1 base and 6 bases, in that order; junction bases with no gene match: 3.

The rearrangement joins TRBV6-4 to TRBJ2-3; TRBD2 matches at 9 bases. The CDR3 contains 14 residues. The V segment lost 2 bases and the J segment 3 bases; nucleotides outside the gene matches: 0. The germline CDR1 and CDR2 sequences are MRHNA and SNTAGT. In nucleotides, the CDR3 is TGTGCCAGCAGTGACAGCGGGGGGACAGATACGCAGTATTTT. Translated, it gives CASSDSGGTDTQYF.

The chain combines TRBV29-1 with TRBJ2-4; 8 nucleotides agree with TRBD1. The germline V gene encodes CDR1 SQVTM and CDR2 ANQGSEA. The length of the CDR3 is 14 residues. With V trimmed by 5 bases and J by 0 bases, 3 bases remained unmatched. CDR3 amino acids: CSVIQGGAKNIQYF. CDR3 in DNA: TGCAGCGTTATACAGGGGGGAGCCAAAAACATTCAGTACTTC.

The chain uses TRBV4-2 and TRBJ2-3; 7 nucleotides match TRBD2. CDR3 length: 15 amino acids. Germline V CDR1 and CDR2: LGHNA, YNFKEQ. Germline trimming cut 1 base from V and 1 base from J; bases unmatched to any gene: 2. The CDR3 loop reads CASSQALAGTDTQYF. DNA for the CDR3: TGTGCCAGCAGCCAAGCGCTAGCGGGCACAGATACGCAGTATTTT.

The chain combines TRBV6-6 with TRBJ1-2; 9 nucleotides align to TRBD1. With V trimmed by 5 bases and J by 5 bases, 9 bases remained unmatched. CDR1 is MNHNY, CDR2 SVGAGI, per germline (reference sequence). This CDR3 is built from 15 residues. The CDR3 coding sequence is TGTGCCAGCAGTCTGATACAGGGGGCGGGATATGGCTACACCTTC. It yields the protein CASSLIQGAGYGYTF.

The CDR3: CASSPGVYQPQHF. CDR3 bases: TGTGCCAGCTCCCCCGGGGTGTATCAGCCCCAGCATTTT. This rearrangement joins TRBV18 to TRBJ1-5, with D uncertain. The CDR3 extends over 13 amino acids. Germline V gene sequence: CDR1 KGHSH, CDR2 LQKENI. Between the trimmed V and J ends, which lost 6 bases and 5 bases, there was a span of 11 bases.

This clone was observed a single time. The gene calls are TRBV7-9 and TRBJ2-3; D uncertain. This CDR3 region has 12 residues. Germline V lookup: CDR1 SEHNR, CDR2 FQNEAQ (reference sequence). V lost 0 bases and J lost 14, with 12 bases in between. CDR3 bases: TGTGCCAGCAGCTTAGCCCTACAGTATCCGTATTTT. It translates to CASSLALQYPYF. Full variable domain (rest looked up from reference TRBV7-9 and TRBJ2-3): DTGVSQNPRHKITKRGQNVTFRCDPISEHNRLYWYRQTLGQGPEFLTYFQNEAQLEKSRLLSDRFSAERPKGSFSTLEIQRTEQGDSAMYLCASSLALQYPYFGPGTRLTVL.

The chain is built from TRBV11-3 and TRBJ2-5; D possibly corresponds to TRBD1 (5 bases). The CDR3 is 13 residues long. The germline gives CDR1 SGHNT, CDR2 YENEEA. The germline V and J ends were trimmed by 3 bases and 5 bases, with 10 bases remaining between them. The CDR3 loop reads CASSLAGSETQYF. The CDR3 DNA reads TGTGCCAGCAGCTTGGCAGGGTCCGAGACCCAGTACTTC.

The chain joins TRBV7-2 to TRBJ2-5; weak D call: TRBD1 (5 bases). The ends were cut back, 5 bases at V and 2 bases at J, with 15 bases in the middle. This CDR3 is built from 15 residues. The V gene's germline CDR1 is SGHTA and CDR2 FQGNSA. The CDR3 here is CASSPSTGPQETQYF. DNA of the CDR3: TGTGCCAGCAGCCCAAGTACAGGACCTCAAGAGACCCAGTACTTC.

The chain uses TRBV29-1 and TRBJ2-3; D is ambiguous. The V end lost 4 bases, the J end lost 3 bases, and 14 bases lay between the germline ends. CDR1 SQVTM and CDR2 ANQGSEA come from the germline V gene. There are 14 residues in the CDR3. CDR3 nucleotide sequence: TGCAGCGTTGCCATAAATCCACGGACAGATACGCAGTATTTT. Translating gives CSVAINPRTDTQYF.

CDR3 nucleotides: TGTGCCAGCAGCGACAGGGGGCTGGTTGGCTACACCTTC. As protein: CASSDRGLVGYTF. The V and J genes are TRBV9 and TRBJ1-2, with 9 bases aligning to TRBD1. The CDR3 loop spans 13 amino acids. Germline V lookup: CDR1 SGDLS, CDR2 YYNGEE. J gave up 7 bases and V 3 bases, and 4 bases lay outside the gene matches.

A single count supports this clone. The chain is built from TRBV28 and TRBJ2-7; D not certain. The V end lost 4 bases, the J end lost 3 bases, and 10 bases lay between the germline ends. The germline V gene encodes CDR1 MDHEN and CDR2 SYDVKM. The CDR3 is made up of 13 amino acids. In DNA, the CDR3 is TGTGCCAGCAGTTCCCCCGGGTACTACGAGCAGTACTTC. This encodes CASSSPGYYEQYF. The complete variable domain, with remaining parts taken from reference TRBV28 and TRBJ2-7, reads DVKVTQSSRYLVKRTGEKVFLECVQDMDHENMFWYRQDPGLGLRLIYFSYDVKMKEKGDIPEGYSVSREKKERFSLILESASTNQTSMYLCASSSPGYYEQYFGPGTRLTVT.